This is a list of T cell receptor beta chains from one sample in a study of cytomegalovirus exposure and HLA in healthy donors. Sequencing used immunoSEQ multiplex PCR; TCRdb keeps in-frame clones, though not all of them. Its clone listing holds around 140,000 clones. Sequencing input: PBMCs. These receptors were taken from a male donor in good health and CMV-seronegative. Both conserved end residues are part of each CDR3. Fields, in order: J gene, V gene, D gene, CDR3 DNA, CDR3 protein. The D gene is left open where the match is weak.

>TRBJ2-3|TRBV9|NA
TGTGCCAGCAGCAATCCGGTGAGAGATACGCAGTATTTT
CASSNPVRDTQYF
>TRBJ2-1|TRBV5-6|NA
TGTGCCAGCAGCTTGTCATACAGCTACAATGAGCAGTTCTTC
CASSLSYSYNEQFF
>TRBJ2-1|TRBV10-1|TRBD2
TGCGCCAGCTCGGGGAGCGGGGCCTACAATGAGCAGTTCTTC
CASSGSGAYNEQFF
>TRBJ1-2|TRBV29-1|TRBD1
TGCAGCGTTGAAGAGGTACACAGGGGAACCTATGGCTACACCTTC
CSVEEVHRGTYGYTF
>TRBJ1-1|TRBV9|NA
TGTGCCAGCAGCGTGGCCGTAATGAACACTGAAGCTTTCTTT
CASSVAVMNTEAFF
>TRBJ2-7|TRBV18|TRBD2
TGTGCCAGCTCACCACAGAGACTAGCGGGGCGCGAGCAGTACTTC
CASSPQRLAGREQYF
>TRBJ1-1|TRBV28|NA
TGTGCCAGCAGTTTACTGGGCCTTGAAGCTTTCTTT
CASSLLGLEAFF
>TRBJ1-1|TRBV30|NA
TGTGCCTGGAGTGATGAGACGAGTACCCTTAGAGGCACTGAAGCTTTCTTT
CAWSDETSTLRGTEAFF
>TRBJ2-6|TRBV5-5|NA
TGTGCCAGCAGCTTGGGATCCTCGGGGTCTGGGGCCAACGTCCTGACTTTC
CASSLGSSGSGANVLTF
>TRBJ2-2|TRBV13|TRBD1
TGTGCCAGCAGCCCCAGACAGGGGGGGTACACCGGGGAGCTGTTTTTT
CASSPRQGGYTGELFF
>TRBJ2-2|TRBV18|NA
TGTGCCAGCTCTCAGGGCCGTTCCGGGGAGCTGTTTTTT
CASSQGRSGELFF
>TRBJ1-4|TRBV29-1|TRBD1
TGCAGCGTTGGATGGTCCCGGGACAGTCGGTTTCTGACTAATGAAAAACTGTTTTTT
CSVGWSRDSRFLTNEKLFF
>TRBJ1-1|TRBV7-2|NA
TGTGCCAGCGTGCGGGAATGGAACACTGAAGCTTTCTTT
CASVREWNTEAFF
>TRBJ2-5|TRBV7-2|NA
TGTGCCAGCAGCTTACTTGCCGGACGGGAAGGGACCCAGTACTTC
CASSLLAGREGTQYF
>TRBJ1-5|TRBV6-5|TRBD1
TGTGCCAGCAGTCCGGGACAGCTCAATCAGCCCCAGCATTTT
CASSPGQLNQPQHF
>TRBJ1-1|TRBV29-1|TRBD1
TGCAGCGCCTTAGGGGACAGCTTTGAAGCTTTCTTT
CSALGDSFEAFF
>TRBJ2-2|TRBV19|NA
TGTGCCAGTACTATCGGTCTTGTAAACACCGGGGAGCTGTTTTTT
CASTIGLVNTGELFF
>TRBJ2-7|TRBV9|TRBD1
TGTGCCAGCAGCGTAGGACAGGGGGCATTCGAGCAGTACTTC
CASSVGQGAFEQYF
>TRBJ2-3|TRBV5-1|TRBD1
TGCGCCAGCAGCGTCCGGACAGGCCTTAGCACAGATACGCAGTATTTT
CASSVRTGLSTDTQYF
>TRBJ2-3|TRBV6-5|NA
TGTGCCAGCGGCAGGAGCACAGATACGCAGTATTTT
CASGRSTDTQYF
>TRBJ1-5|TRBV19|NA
TGTGCCAGTAGTGCGCCTGGACAGTTAAATCAGCCCCAGCATTTT
CASSAPGQLNQPQHF
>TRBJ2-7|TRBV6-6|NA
TGTGCCAGCAGTGATCGGTACGAGCAGTACTTC
CASSDRYEQYF
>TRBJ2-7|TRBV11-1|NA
TGTGCCAGCAGCGCCACCTTAGATCGCGAGCAGTACTTC
CASSATLDREQYF
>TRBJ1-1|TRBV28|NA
TGTGCCAGCAGTTTAACATACACTGAAGCTTTCTTT
CASSLTYTEAFF
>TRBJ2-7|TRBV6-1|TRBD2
TGTGCCAGCAGTGGGGGACTAGCGGGGTACTCCTACGAGCAGTACTTC
CASSGGLAGYSYEQYF
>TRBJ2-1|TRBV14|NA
TGTGCCAGCAGCCCAGACCTCCCTTACAATGAGCAGTTCTTC
CASSPDLPYNEQFF
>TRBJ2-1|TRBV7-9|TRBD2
TGTGCCAGCAGCTTAGGGACTAGCGCCTGGAACGGCGATGAGCAGTTCTTC
CASSLGTSAWNGDEQFF
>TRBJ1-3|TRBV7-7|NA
TGTGCCAGCAGCTCCGGTACGGGGGTCGGAAACACCATATATTTT
CASSSGTGVGNTIYF
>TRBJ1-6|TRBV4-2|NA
TGTGCCAGCAGCCTCGGCGGGACTTCCTATAATTCACCCCTCCACTTT
CASSLGGTSYNSPLHF
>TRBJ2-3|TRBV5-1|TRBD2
TGCGCCAGCAGCTCCTCCGGGACTAGCGGGGGAAGCACAGATACGCAGTATTTT
CASSSSGTSGGSTDTQYF
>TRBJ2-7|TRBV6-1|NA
TGTGCCAGCAGTGAAGTGGAGGCGAGGGGGAGTTACGAGCAGTACTTC
CASSEVEARGSYEQYF
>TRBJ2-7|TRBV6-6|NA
TGTGCCAGCAGACCCGACAGTCCCTACGAGCAGTACTTC
CASRPDSPYEQYF
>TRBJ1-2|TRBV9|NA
TGTGCCAGCAGCACGACAGGCCGTTATGGCTACACCTTC
CASSTTGRYGYTF
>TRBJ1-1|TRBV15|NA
TGTGCCACCAGCAGCCACAGGGCTGGGACTGAAGCTTTCTTT
CATSSHRAGTEAFF
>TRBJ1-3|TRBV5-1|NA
TGCGCCAGCAGCTTGGCCCCGGGTTTTTTCTCTGGAAACACCATATATTTT
CASSLAPGFFSGNTIYF
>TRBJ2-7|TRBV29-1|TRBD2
TGCAGCTTCATAGGCAGGGACTACCAGTACTTC
CSFIGRDYQYF
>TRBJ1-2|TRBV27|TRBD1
TGTGCCAGCAGTTTCGGCAACAGGGGCCCCAGCACCTTC
CASSFGNRGPSTF
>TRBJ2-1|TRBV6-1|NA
TGTGCCAGCAGTGCCCCACCGACTAGGAATGAGCAGTTCTTC
CASSAPPTRNEQFF
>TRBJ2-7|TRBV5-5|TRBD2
TGTGCCAGCAGCTCGGGAGGCACCTTCTACGAGCAGTACTTC
CASSSGGTFYEQYF
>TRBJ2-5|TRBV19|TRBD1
TGTGCCAGTAGTATAGTCGGGGACAGCCGTAACCAGTACTTC
CASSIVGDSRNQYF
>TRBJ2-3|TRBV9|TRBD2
TGTGCCAGCAGCTCAAGTAGCGGGAGGGTCACAGATACGCAGTATTTT
CASSSSSGRVTDTQYF